Following are 14 T cell receptor beta chains from one sample sequenced in a study of CD8 T cells in ankylosing spondylitis. TCRdb re-called the 5' RACE reads with MiXCR, one entry per CDR3 protein. This repertoire shows under 250,000 distinct CDR3 sequences, about 26% found once; its top ten account for 6.6%. Sequences were obtained from blood, either unsorted or a sorted T cell fraction (not recorded which). The receptors stem from a male donor with ankylosing spondylitis or in good health (not recorded which).

This chain joins TRBV10-3 and TRBJ2-1; 7 bases fit TRBD2. CDR1 ENHRY and CDR2 SYGVKD come from the germline V gene. V lost 4 bases and J lost 4; bases outside the gene matches: 10. This CDR3 is built from 16 residues. The chain's CDR3 is CAISVGGRASYNEQFF. The CDR3 DNA sequence: TGTGCCATCAGTGTCGGAGGGAGGGCCTCGTACAATGAGCAGTTCTTC.

This clonotype was observed at least ten times. V usage is TRBV5-6 and J usage is TRBJ1-6, with 10 bases lining up with TRBD1. This CDR3 has 18 amino acids. Germline CDR1 is SGHDT and CDR2 is YYEEEE. After removal of 1 base from V and 9 bases from J, the junction contained 13 bases not matched to a gene. The CDR3 protein is CASSLRTGGGLQGSPLHF. CDR3 DNA: TGTGCCAGCAGCTTGAGGACAGGGGGAGGCCTTCAAGGTTCACCCCTCCACTTT.

A word on this clonotype: With a much larger clone just one base away, this may be a read error. The rearrangement uses TRBV6-5 and TRBJ2-1; either TRBD1 or TRBD2 may fit D (5 bases each). This CDR3 has 16 amino acids. Trimming left V 0 bases short and J 9 bases short, with 18 bases between. The V gene's germline CDR1 is MNHEY and CDR2 SVGAGI. CDR3 sequence: CASSYSRRGQSSEQFF. CDR3 DNA: TGTGCCAGCAGTTACTCTAGACGGGGCCAAAGCAGTGAGCAGTTCTTC.

This clonotype was detected only once. As DNA, the CDR3 is TGCAGCGTTGATGTCCTAGCGGGACTGTCCTACAATGAGCAGTTCTTC. Its protein product is CSVDVLAGLSYNEQFF. The chain couples TRBV29-1 to TRBJ2-1; 9 nucleotides agree with TRBD2. CDR3 length: 16 residues. The junction had 7 bases not matched to a gene; V was cut back by 3 bases and J by 1 base. Germline V CDR1 and CDR2: SQVTM, ANQGSEA.

J is TRBJ1-5 and V is TRBV6-1; the D gene is possibly TRBD1 (6 bases). The germline V and J ends were trimmed by 6 bases and 3 bases, with 15 bases remaining between them. This CDR3 comprises 15 residues. Germline V gene data show CDR1 as MNHNS and CDR2 as SASEGT. Here the CDR3 DNA reads TGTGCCAGCAGCTCCGGACAGCTCAACAATCAGCCCCAGCATTTT. It encodes CASSSGQLNNQPQHF.

This clonotype appeared a few times. This chain uses TRBV5-1 with TRBJ2-5; TRBD1 aligns across 8 bases. Germline loops: CDR1 SGHRS, CDR2 YFSETQ. This CDR3 contains 16 residues. V was clipped by 1 base and J by 7 bases; unmatched bases: 12. As DNA, the CDR3 is TGCGCCAGCAGCTTGTCTGACAGGGGACCCTCGGGGACCCAGTACTTC. It translates to CASSLSDRGPSGTQYF.

The chain couples TRBV20-1 to TRBJ2-1; 7 positions agree with TRBD1. The CDR3 consists of 12 residues. Germline V gives CDR1 DFQATT, CDR2 SNEGSKA (reference sequence). The trim removed 7 bases at V and 3 bases at J, leaving 3 bases unmatched. Here the CDR3 reads CSGRGNYNEQFF. In nucleotides, the CDR3 is TGCAGTGGCAGGGGGAACTACAATGAGCAGTTCTTC.

The V gene is TRBV4-3, the J gene TRBJ2-2; 7 bases are shared with TRBD2. The V gene's germline CDR1 is LGHNA and CDR2 YSLEER. J was trimmed by 3 bases and V by 2 bases; bases with no gene match: 6. The CDR3 loop spans 16 amino acids. The CDR3 loop is CASSQLYGLDTGELFF. The CDR3 DNA sequence: TGCGCCAGCAGCCAACTTTATGGACTAGACACCGGGGAGCTGTTTTTT.

This clonotype was seen repeatedly, ten times or more. This sequence joins TRBV5-1 and TRBJ1-2; D is uncertain. This CDR3 comprises 15 residues. Germline V gene lookup returns CDR1 SGHRS and CDR2 YFSETQ. V lost 0 bases to trimming and J lost 4 bases, with 13 bases between them. CDR3 coding DNA: TGCGCCAGCAGCTTGGAGGCGGTTTCCGGCTATGGCTACACCTTC. This sequence encodes CASSLEAVSGYGYTF.

This clonotype has only one observation. The chain carries TRBV20-1 and TRBJ1-4; TRBD1 matches at 7 bases. The germline CDR1 and CDR2 sequences are DFQATT and SNEGSKA (reference sequence). This CDR3 spans 15 amino acids. The V gene end was trimmed by 6 bases and the J gene end by 8 bases; junction bases not matched to a gene: 15. The CDR3 nucleotides read TGCAGTGCCAGGGGGACCGGGCAACATAGGGAAAAACTGTTTTTT. Translating gives CSARGTGQHREKLFF.

A note on this clonotype: One end of the junction is discordant with germline, which a read error may explain. CDR3 region: CCANSRDGAPLNRIQYF. As DNA, the CDR3 is TGCTGTGCTAACAGCCGGGACGGAGCGCCCTTGAATAGAATTCAGTACTTC. The rearrangement joins TRBV20-1 to TRBJ2-4; TRBD1 or TRBD2 may be the D gene (5 bases each). Germline V gene sequence: CDR1 DFQATT, CDR2 SNEGSKA (reference sequence). The length of the CDR3 is 17 residues.

This clonotype was seen at least ten times. V gene TRBV14 combines with J gene TRBJ2-2; D remains ambiguous. Trimming shortened V by 3 bases and J by 5 bases, and 10 bases separated the two germline ends. Germline V lookup: CDR1 SGHDN, CDR2 FVKESK. The CDR3 length is 14 residues. The CDR3 protein is CASSQVTDTGELFF. In DNA form, the CDR3 reads TGTGCCAGCAGCCAGGTTACCGATACCGGGGAGCTGTTTTTT.

This clonotype was observed many times. The chain links TRBV10-3 to TRBJ2-3; tentatively, D is TRBD1 or TRBD2 (5 bases each). CDR3 length: 12 amino acids. Per germline, CDR1 ENHRY and CDR2 SYGVKD. V lost 4 bases, J lost 6 bases, and 8 bases lay in between. CDR3 protein: CAISGGADTQYF. The DNA for the CDR3 is TGTGCCATCAGTGGAGGGGCCGATACGCAGTATTTT.

This clonotype was seen many times. This chain links TRBV9 with TRBJ2-1; perhaps TRBD2 as D (5 bases). The germline V and J ends were trimmed by 1 base and 8 bases, with 19 bases remaining between them. CDR1 is SGDLS and CDR2 is YYNGEE in the germline V gene. The CDR3 runs 16 residues. The CDR3 spells CASSVLRSGLRHEQFF. CDR3 DNA: TGTGCCAGCAGCGTACTTCGTTCGGGGTTACGGCATGAGCAGTTCTTC.